This T cell receptor beta chain originates from a study of metastatic and nonmetastatic thyroid tumors. General study findings and limits: Reportedly, malignant thyroid tumors had significantly higher TCR beta diversity than benign nodules, in blood and tumor.

No patient received treatment before thyroid surgery. TCRdb re-called the PCR reads via MiXCR. The table lists around 15,000 clones, about 32% of them singletons. This clone was seen at least ten times. Its antigen is currently unknown. CDR1 is SQVTM, CDR2 ANQGSEA, per germline. The CDR3 consists of 12 residues. V dropped 4 bases and J dropped 0 bases, with 6 bases sitting between them. Sequencing was done on a sample of tumor tissue. This clonotype originated in a male donor with papillary thyroid cancer or a benign thyroid nodule (not recorded which). Some clones in this sample may be carry-over from other donors' samples. The rearrangement joins TRBV29-1 to TRBJ1-2; D is undetermined. CDR3 protein: CSVVDTNYGYTF. The DNA for the CDR3 is TGCAGCGTTGTCGATACTAACTATGGCTACACCTTC.